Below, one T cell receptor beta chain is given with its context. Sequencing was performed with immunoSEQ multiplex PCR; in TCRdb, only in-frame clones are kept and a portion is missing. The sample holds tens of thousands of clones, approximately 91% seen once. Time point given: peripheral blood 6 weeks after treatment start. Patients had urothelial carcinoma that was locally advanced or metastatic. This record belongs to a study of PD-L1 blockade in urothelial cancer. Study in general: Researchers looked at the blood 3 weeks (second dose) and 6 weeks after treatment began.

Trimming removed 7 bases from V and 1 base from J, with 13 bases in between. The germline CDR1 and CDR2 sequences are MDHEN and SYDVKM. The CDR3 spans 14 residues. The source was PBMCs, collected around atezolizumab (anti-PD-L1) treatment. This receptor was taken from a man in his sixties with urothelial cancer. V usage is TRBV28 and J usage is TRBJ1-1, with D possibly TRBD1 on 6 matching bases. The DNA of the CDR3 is TGTGCCAGCAATGCGTACAGGGAGAACACTGAAGCTTTCTTT. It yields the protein CASNAYRENTEAFF.